The rows below give T cell receptor beta chains drawn from one sample of a study of cytomegalovirus exposure and HLA in healthy donors. Repertoires were generated with immunoSEQ multiplex PCR, while TCRdb's copy carries only in-frame clones and drops some. The profile shows 88,000 or so clones, over 60% of them singletons. Sequenced: PBMCs. The receptor set was obtained from a male donor in good health and CMV-seropositive. CDR3s include the opening cysteine and the closing phenylalanine or tryptophan. A D gene is named only where the DNA matches it firmly. Rows give clone size only sometimes, using once, few, many, or a class for an expanded clone.

V gene: TRBV6-5
J gene: TRBJ2-7
clone size: NA
D gene: TRBD2
CDR3 DNA: TGTGCCAGCAGCGTAGCGGGAGGCACCGGGAACGAGCAGTACTTC
CDR3 protein: CASSVAGGTGNEQYF

V gene: TRBV7-6
J gene: TRBJ1-2
clone size: NA
D gene: TRBD1
CDR3 DNA: TGTGCCAGCAGCAAGCAACAGGGGGCCGGCTATGGCTACACCTTC
CDR3 protein: CASSKQQGAGYGYTF

V gene: TRBV30
J gene: TRBJ2-7
clone size: NA
D gene: TRBD2
CDR3 DNA: TGTGCCTGGAGTGTAAAAGGACTAGCGAGCCTAGGGCAGTACTTC
CDR3 protein: CAWSVKGLASLGQYF

V gene: TRBV11-3
J gene: TRBJ2-7
clone size: NA
D gene: NA
CDR3 DNA: TGTGCCAGCAGCTTAGGAGGAGGGGTAAACTACGAGCAGTACTTC
CDR3 protein: CASSLGGGVNYEQYF

V gene: TRBV4-3
J gene: TRBJ2-4
clone size: few
D gene: TRBD2
CDR3 DNA: TGCGCCAGCAGCCAAGATTCTAGCGGGGGGTTAGCCAAAAACATTCAGTACTTC
CDR3 protein: CASSQDSSGGLAKNIQYF

V gene: TRBV6-1
J gene: TRBJ1-2
clone size: once
D gene: NA
CDR3 DNA: TGTGCCAGCAGTGAAGTGATGGCTGCTAACTATGGCTACACCTTC
CDR3 protein: CASSEVMAANYGYTF

V gene: TRBV28
J gene: TRBJ2-7
clone size: NA
D gene: TRBD2
CDR3 DNA: TGTGCCAGCAGCCCAGGGAGGGAGCCACCCTACGAGCAGTACTTC
CDR3 protein: CASSPGREPPYEQYF

V gene: TRBV19
J gene: TRBJ1-2
clone size: NA
D gene: NA
CDR3 DNA: TGTGCCACCTTTCTTGCTAGCTATGGCTACACCTTC
CDR3 protein: CATFLASYGYTF

V gene: TRBV11-1
J gene: TRBJ2-1
clone size: few
D gene: TRBD1
CDR3 DNA: TGTGCCAGCAGCCGGACAGGGAATAGCAATGAGCAGTTCTTC
CDR3 protein: CASSRTGNSNEQFF

V gene: TRBV7-2
J gene: TRBJ2-1
clone size: few
D gene: NA
CDR3 DNA: TGTGCCAGCAGCTTAGCGCCTAGGTCCTACAATGAGCAGTTCTTC
CDR3 protein: CASSLAPRSYNEQFF

V gene: TRBV28
J gene: TRBJ2-7
clone size: NA
D gene: TRBD1
CDR3 DNA: TGTGCCAGCAGTTCCGGGACAGGGCTCGAGCAGTACTTC
CDR3 protein: CASSSGTGLEQYF

V gene: TRBV5-8
J gene: TRBJ2-3
clone size: once
D gene: TRBD1
CDR3 DNA: TGTGCCAGCAGCACCCAGACAGGGGGTACAGATACGCAGTATTTT
CDR3 protein: CASSTQTGGTDTQYF

V gene: TRBV19
J gene: TRBJ2-3
clone size: NA
D gene: TRBD2
CDR3 DNA: TGTGCCAGTAGTCCGGGACTATCCACAGATACGCAGTATTTT
CDR3 protein: CASSPGLSTDTQYF

V gene: TRBV4-1
J gene: TRBJ1-6
clone size: NA
D gene: NA
CDR3 DNA: TGCGCCAGCAGCTCTCTGAGCTCCTATAATTCACCCCTCCACTTT
CDR3 protein: CASSSLSSYNSPLHF

V gene: TRBV9
J gene: TRBJ1-2
clone size: once
D gene: NA
CDR3 DNA: TGTGCCAGCAGCGGTTCGGGGGGGGACTATGGCTACACCTTC
CDR3 protein: CASSGSGGDYGYTF

V gene: TRBV28
J gene: TRBJ1-2
clone size: NA
D gene: TRBD1
CDR3 DNA: TGTGCCAGTCTAGGGACAGGGGATGGCTACACCTTC
CDR3 protein: CASLGTGDGYTF

V gene: TRBV7-6
J gene: TRBJ2-7
clone size: NA
D gene: TRBD2
CDR3 DNA: TGTGCCAGCAGCCCCAGCCCCGGGAGGAGCTACGAGCAGTACTTC
CDR3 protein: CASSPSPGRSYEQYF

V gene: TRBV5-1
J gene: TRBJ1-5
clone size: NA
D gene: NA
CDR3 DNA: TGCGCCAGCAGCCCCCAGGGGAGTGGGCAGCCCCAGCATTTT
CDR3 protein: CASSPQGSGQPQHF

V gene: TRBV7-2
J gene: TRBJ2-2
clone size: NA
D gene: TRBD1
CDR3 DNA: TGTGCCAGCAGCCCCCGACAGGGTATGACCGGGGAGCTGTTTTTT
CDR3 protein: CASSPRQGMTGELFF

V gene: TRBV4-1
J gene: TRBJ2-3
clone size: few
D gene: NA
CDR3 DNA: TGCGCCAGCAGCCAAGAATACTCCGCACCCGATTCTACGCAGTATTTT
CDR3 protein: CASSQEYSAPDSTQYF

V gene: TRBV2
J gene: TRBJ1-1
clone size: NA
D gene: NA
CDR3 DNA: TGTGCCAGCAGCGCCGAGGGGGATTACACTGAAGCTTTCTTT
CDR3 protein: CASSAEGDYTEAFF

V gene: TRBV7-3
J gene: TRBJ2-3
clone size: NA
D gene: TRBD2
CDR3 DNA: TGTGCCAGCAGCCGTTTAACTAGCGGGGGTTCGGATACGCAGTATTTT
CDR3 protein: CASSRLTSGGSDTQYF

V gene: TRBV9
J gene: TRBJ2-1
clone size: NA
D gene: TRBD2
CDR3 DNA: TGTGCCAGCAGCGTAGCGGGGAGGGGCAATGAGCAGTTCTTC
CDR3 protein: CASSVAGRGNEQFF

V gene: TRBV29-1
J gene: TRBJ1-1
clone size: few
D gene: NA
CDR3 DNA: TGCAGCGTTGAACTGGGCAGAACTGAAGCTTTCTTT
CDR3 protein: CSVELGRTEAFF

V gene: TRBV9
J gene: TRBJ1-4
clone size: NA
D gene: NA
CDR3 DNA: TGTGCCAGCAGCGTAGACGGTACTAATGAAAAACTGTTTTTT
CDR3 protein: CASSVDGTNEKLFF

V gene: TRBV10-3
J gene: TRBJ2-2
clone size: NA
D gene: NA
CDR3 DNA: TGTGCCATCAGTCCGGACCGGACGGGGACCGGGGAGCTGTTTTTT
CDR3 protein: CAISPDRTGTGELFF

V gene: TRBV2
J gene: TRBJ2-7
clone size: NA
D gene: TRBD1
CDR3 DNA: TGTGCCAGCAGGGGGGACAGGTTAGGGGCCTACGAGCAGTACTTC
CDR3 protein: CASRGDRLGAYEQYF

V gene: TRBV28
J gene: TRBJ1-1
clone size: NA
D gene: NA
CDR3 DNA: TGTGCCAGCAGTCTTGGGAGGGGGAACACTGAAGCTTTCTTT
CDR3 protein: CASSLGRGNTEAFF

V gene: TRBV27
J gene: TRBJ2-1
clone size: NA
D gene: NA
CDR3 DNA: TGTGCCAGCAGCCTGGAGGGTACAAGTGAGCAGTTCTTC
CDR3 protein: CASSLEGTSEQFF

V gene: TRBV5-1
J gene: TRBJ1-1
clone size: NA
D gene: TRBD1
CDR3 DNA: TGCGCCAGCAGCGTAGGACAGGGCGGCACCACTGAAGCTTTCTTT
CDR3 protein: CASSVGQGGTTEAFF

V gene: TRBV28
J gene: TRBJ2-7
clone size: few
D gene: NA
CDR3 DNA: TGTGCCAGCAGTTCTGCTTACGAGCAGTACTTC
CDR3 protein: CASSSAYEQYF

V gene: TRBV19
J gene: TRBJ1-1
clone size: once
D gene: TRBD1
CDR3 DNA: TGTGCCAGTACCCCAGGGGGTAACACTGAAGCTTTCTTT
CDR3 protein: CASTPGGNTEAFF

V gene: TRBV20-1
J gene: TRBJ1-2
clone size: NA
D gene: NA
CDR3 DNA: TGCAGTGCTAGCTTCTATGGCTACACCTTC
CDR3 protein: CSASFYGYTF

V gene: TRBV7-9
J gene: TRBJ1-2
clone size: NA
D gene: NA
CDR3 DNA: TGTGCCAGCACCCGCGTGATGGAGAACGACTATGGCTACACCTTC
CDR3 protein: CASTRVMENDYGYTF

V gene: TRBV4-2
J gene: TRBJ2-1
clone size: NA
D gene: NA
CDR3 DNA: TGTGCCAGCAGCAGCGAACGTGGGAGGTCCTACAATGAGCAGTTCTTC
CDR3 protein: CASSSERGRSYNEQFF

V gene: TRBV18
J gene: TRBJ1-5
clone size: few
D gene: TRBD1
CDR3 DNA: TGTGCCAGCTCACCCCCCACGGGGACAGGGCATCAGCCCCAGCATTTT
CDR3 protein: CASSPPTGTGHQPQHF

V gene: TRBV5-4
J gene: TRBJ1-1
clone size: NA
D gene: NA
CDR3 DNA: TGTGCCACCCGGGGTCCAAGGGTTCAACCTATGGGAGACACTGAAGCTTTCTTT
CDR3 protein: CATRGPRVQPMGDTEAFF